These 15 T cell receptor beta chains were all obtained from the same sample, sequenced in a study of patients and donors after allogeneic stem cell transplantation. TCRdb passed the RT-PCR reads through MiXCR, listing each CDR3 protein once. The sample lists around 240,000 distinct CDR3 sequences, 13% to 15% occurring once. Sample: blood, either unsorted or a sorted T cell fraction (not recorded which). The receptors derive from a human donor who was either an allogeneic HSCT recipient or a stem cell or donor lymphocyte infusion donor (not recorded which). It is not recorded whose cells these are; they may come from a transplant donor.

A few counts support this clonotype. The chain links TRBV20-1 to TRBJ1-1; D may be TRBD1 (5 bases). This CDR3 has 12 residues. Looked up from germline, CDR1 is DFQATT and CDR2 is SNEGSKA (reference sequence). This chain's CDR3 is CSTRGGDTEAFF. The CDR3 DNA is TGCAGCACACGGGGAGGGGACACTGAAGCTTTCTTT.

The chain carries TRBV6-1 and TRBJ1-1, with D uncertain. Germline CDR1 and CDR2: MNHNS and SASEGT. This CDR3 spans 14 amino acids. Trimming left V 3 bases short and J 10 bases short, with 18 bases between. The CDR3 nucleotides are TGTGCCAGCAGTGATTCTTGGACCCAAATGGTAGCTTTCTTT. Translation: CASSDSWTQMVAFF.

This clonotype was detected only a few times. This sequence joins TRBV5-6 and TRBJ1-5; weak D call: TRBD1 (6 bases). Germline V gene sequence: CDR1 SGHDT, CDR2 YYEEEE. V lost 3 bases and J 6 bases, leaving 13 bases between the germline ends. This CDR3 region has 14 residues. The CDR3 is CASSSTQGSQPQHF. The CDR3 DNA reads as TGTGCCAGCAGCTCCACACAGGGAAGTCAGCCCCAGCATTTT. The complete variable domain, with remaining parts taken from reference TRBV5-6 and TRBJ1-5, reads DAGVTQSPTHLIKTRGQQVTLRCSPKSGHDTVSWYQQALGQGPQFIFQYYEEEERQRGNFPDRFSGHQFPNYSSELNVNALLLGDSALYLCASSSTQGSQPQHFGDGTRLSIL.

The CDR3 protein is CASSLRDRTNTEAFF. In nucleotides, the CDR3 is TGTGCCAGCAGTTTGAGGGACAGGACCAACACTGAAGCTTTCTTT. This chain links TRBV12-3 or TRBV12-4 with TRBJ1-1, with 8 positions matching TRBD1. Trimming took 3 bases from V and 2 from J; bases not matched to a gene: 5. The CDR3 is 15 residues long.

The CDR3 protein is CASSGGAGEGETQYF. The CDR3 region has the DNA TGTGCCAGCAGCGGGGGGGCGGGAGAGGGGGAGACCCAGTACTTC. J is TRBJ2-5 and V is TRBV11-3, with D maybe TRBD2 (7 bases). Trimming took off 5 bases at V and 5 bases at J, with 18 bases between the two ends. Germline loops: CDR1 SGHNT, CDR2 YENEEA. The CDR3 extends over 15 amino acids.

V is TRBV27 and J is TRBJ2-2; 8 bases agree with TRBD1. With 7 bases clipped from V and 4 bases from J, the junction kept 8 bases outside the gene matches. This CDR3 has 15 residues. Germline V gives CDR1 MNHEY, CDR2 SMNVEV (reference sequence). The CDR3 loop reads CASKGRGLGTGELFF. CDR3 in DNA: TGTGCCAGCAAAGGCAGGGGGCTTGGCACCGGGGAGCTGTTTTTT.

The chain recombines TRBV18 with TRBJ1-5, with 7 positions matching TRBD1. CDR1 is KGHSH, CDR2 LQKENI, per germline. The J segment lost 5 bases and the V segment lost 3 bases, leaving 4 bases of the junction unmatched. The CDR3 covers 14 residues. The CDR3 sequence is CASSPDRRYQPQHF. Here the CDR3 DNA reads TGTGCCAGCTCACCGGACAGGAGATATCAGCCCCAGCATTTT.

This clonotype has a handful of counts. This chain links TRBV30 with TRBJ2-1; 14 bases fit TRBD2. Germline CDR1 is GTSNPN and CDR2 is SVGIG (reference sequence). This CDR3 has 15 residues. V gave up 5 bases and J gave up 7 bases; unmatched junction bases: 7. The CDR3 reads CAWYQGLAGVNEQFF. The CDR3 region has the DNA TGTGCCTGGTACCAGGGACTAGCGGGGGTGAATGAGCAGTTCTTC.

This clonotype was detected only a few times. The chain is built from TRBV21-1 and TRBJ2-7; no DNA check was done on the table's D call, TRBD2. TRBV21-1 is a pseudogene. The CDR3 spans 16 residues. The CDR3 nucleotides are TGTGCCAGCAGCTCCCGGACTAGCGGGGGTTGCTACGAGCAGTACTTC. The encoded protein is CASSSRTSGGCYEQYF.

The J gene is TRBJ2-5, the V gene TRBV28, with unresolved D. Per germline, CDR1 MDHEN and CDR2 SYDVKM. CDR3 length: 14 amino acids. V was shortened by 5 bases and J by 5 bases, with 15 bases between the two germline ends. CDR3 amino acids: CASSSRPFWETQYF. The CDR3 DNA is TGTGCCAGCAGTAGCAGACCCTTCTGGGAGACCCAGTACTTC.

This clonotype occurred a few times. This chain connects TRBV9 to TRBJ1-4; D is uncertain. The CDR3 sequence is 17 residues long. Germline V gene data show CDR1 as SGDLS and CDR2 as YYNGEE. Trimming removed 0 bases at V and 0 bases at J, with 12 bases between. CDR3 DNA: TGTGCCAGCAGCGTAGGGGTGGGCGGCTCAACTAATGAAAAACTGTTTTTT. It specifies CASSVGVGGSTNEKLFF.

This clonotype appeared a few times. The J gene is TRBJ2-2, the V gene TRBV14, with D hard to call. CDR1 is SGHDN and CDR2 is FVKESK in the germline V gene. The CDR3 extends over 15 amino acids. V lost 0 bases and J 4 bases, leaving 9 bases between the germline ends. CDR3 loop: CASSQDRVVTGELFF. CDR3 DNA: TGTGCCAGCAGCCAAGATCGAGTGGTCACCGGGGAGCTGTTTTTT.

A few counts support this clonotype. The chain recombines TRBV28 with TRBJ1-3; the match to TRBD1 covers 9 bases. With 6 bases clipped from V and 5 bases from J, the junction kept 5 bases outside the gene matches. Germline CDR1 reads MDHEN; CDR2 reads SYDVKM. The CDR3 totals 14 residues. CDR3 in amino acids: CASSEQGARNTIYF. The CDR3 region has the DNA TGTGCCAGCAGCGAACAGGGGGCGCGAAACACCATATATTTT.

This clonotype was seen only a few times. The chain uses TRBV9 and TRBJ2-7; D is tentatively TRBD1 or TRBD2 (5 bases each). Germline values: CDR1 SGDLS, CDR2 YYNGEE. The CDR3 length is 15 residues. Trimming left V 4 bases short and J 5 bases short, with 19 bases between. CDR3 nucleotide sequence: TGTGCCAGCAGCACACAACCAGGGCTAGCCAACGAGCAGTACTTC. It specifies CASSTQPGLANEQYF.

The chain couples TRBV11-2 to TRBJ2-4; 8 bases match TRBD2. The V and J ends lost 2 bases and 6 bases, in that order; junction bases with no gene match: 9. CDR1 is SGHAT, CDR2 FQNNGV, per germline. The CDR3 sequence is 16 residues long. The chain's CDR3 is CASSLQRGPRGNIQYF. CDR3 DNA: TGTGCCAGCAGCTTACAGCGGGGGCCGCGGGGAAACATTCAGTACTTC.